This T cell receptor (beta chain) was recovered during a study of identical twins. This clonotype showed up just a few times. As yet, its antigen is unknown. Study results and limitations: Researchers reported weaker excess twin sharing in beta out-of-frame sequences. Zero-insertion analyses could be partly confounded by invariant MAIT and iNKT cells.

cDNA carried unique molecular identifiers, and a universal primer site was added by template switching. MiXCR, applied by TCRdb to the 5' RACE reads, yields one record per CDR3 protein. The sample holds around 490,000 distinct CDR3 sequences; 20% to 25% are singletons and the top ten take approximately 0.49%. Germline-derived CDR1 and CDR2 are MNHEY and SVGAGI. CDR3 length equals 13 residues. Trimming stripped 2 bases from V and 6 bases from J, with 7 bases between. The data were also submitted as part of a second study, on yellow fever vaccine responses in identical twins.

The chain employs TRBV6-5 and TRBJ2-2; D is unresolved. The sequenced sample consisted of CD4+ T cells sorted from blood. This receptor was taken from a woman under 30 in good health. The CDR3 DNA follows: TGTGCCAGCAGTTACCGGACGGCCGGGGAGCTGTTTTTT. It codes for CASSYRTAGELFF.